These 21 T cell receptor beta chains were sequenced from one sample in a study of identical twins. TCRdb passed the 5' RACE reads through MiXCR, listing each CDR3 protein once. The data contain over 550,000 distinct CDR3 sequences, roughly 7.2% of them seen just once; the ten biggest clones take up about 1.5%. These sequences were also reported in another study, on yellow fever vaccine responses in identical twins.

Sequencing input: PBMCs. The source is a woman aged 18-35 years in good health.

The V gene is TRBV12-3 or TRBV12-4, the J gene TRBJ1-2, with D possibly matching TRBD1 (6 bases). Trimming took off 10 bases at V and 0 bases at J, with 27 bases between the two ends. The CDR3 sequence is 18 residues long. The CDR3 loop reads CATNPLSGAGKSNYGYTF. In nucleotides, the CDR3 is TGTGCCACCAATCCCCTTTCGGGGGCAGGGAAATCTAACTATGGCTACACCTTC.

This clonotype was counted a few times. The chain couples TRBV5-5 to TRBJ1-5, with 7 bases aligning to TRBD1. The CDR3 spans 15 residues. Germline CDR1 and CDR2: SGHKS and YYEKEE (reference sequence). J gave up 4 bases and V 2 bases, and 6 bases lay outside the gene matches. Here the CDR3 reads CASSFQTGKNQPQHF. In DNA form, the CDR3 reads TGTGCCAGCAGCTTCCAGACAGGGAAGAATCAGCCCCAGCATTTT.

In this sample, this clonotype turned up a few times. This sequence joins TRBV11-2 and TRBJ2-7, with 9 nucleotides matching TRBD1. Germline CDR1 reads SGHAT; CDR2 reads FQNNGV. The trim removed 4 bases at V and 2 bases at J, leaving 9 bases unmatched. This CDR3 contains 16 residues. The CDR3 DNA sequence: TGTGCCAGCAGCTCCGCCGGGACAGGGAATCCCTACGAGCAGTACTTC. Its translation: CASSSAGTGNPYEQYF.

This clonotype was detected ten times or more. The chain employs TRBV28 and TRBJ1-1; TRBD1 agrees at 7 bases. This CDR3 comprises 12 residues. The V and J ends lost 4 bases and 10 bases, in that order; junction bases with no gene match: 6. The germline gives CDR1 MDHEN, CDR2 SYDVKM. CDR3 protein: CASSYRGEAAFF. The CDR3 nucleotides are TGTGCCAGCAGTTACAGGGGCGAGGCAGCTTTCTTT.

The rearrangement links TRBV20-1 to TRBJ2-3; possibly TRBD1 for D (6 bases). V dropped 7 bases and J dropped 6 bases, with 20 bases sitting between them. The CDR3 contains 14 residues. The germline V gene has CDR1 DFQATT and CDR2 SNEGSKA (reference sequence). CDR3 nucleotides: TGCAGTGTATCAAGCACAGGGAGCATTGATACGCAGTATTTT. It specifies CSVSSTGSIDTQYF.

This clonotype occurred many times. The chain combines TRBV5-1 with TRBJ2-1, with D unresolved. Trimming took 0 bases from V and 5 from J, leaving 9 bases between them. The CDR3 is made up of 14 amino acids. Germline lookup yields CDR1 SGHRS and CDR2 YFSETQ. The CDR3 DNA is TGCGCCAGCAGCTTGGGCCAAGCCCACAATGAGCAGTTCTTC. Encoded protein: CASSLGQAHNEQFF.

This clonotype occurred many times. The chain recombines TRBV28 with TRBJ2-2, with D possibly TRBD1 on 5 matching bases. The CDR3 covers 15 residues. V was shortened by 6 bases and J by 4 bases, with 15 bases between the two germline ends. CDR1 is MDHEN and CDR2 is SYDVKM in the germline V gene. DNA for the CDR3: TGTGCCAGCAGGCCGGCAGGGTGGGGCACCGGGGAGCTGTTTTTT. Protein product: CASRPAGWGTGELFF. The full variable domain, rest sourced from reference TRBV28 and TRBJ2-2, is DVKVTQSSRYLVKRTGEKVFLECVQDMDHENMFWYRQDPGLGLRLIYFSYDVKMKEKGDIPEGYSVSREKKERFSLILESASTNQTSMYLCASRPAGWGTGELFFGEGSRLTVL.

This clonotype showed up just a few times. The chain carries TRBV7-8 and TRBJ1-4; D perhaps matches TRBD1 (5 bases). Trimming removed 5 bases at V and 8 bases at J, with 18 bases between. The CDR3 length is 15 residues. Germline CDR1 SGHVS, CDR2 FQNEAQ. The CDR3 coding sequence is TGTGCCAGCAGCGATTTCGAGGGGTCGGGAGAAAAACTGTTTTTT. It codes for CASSDFEGSGEKLFF.

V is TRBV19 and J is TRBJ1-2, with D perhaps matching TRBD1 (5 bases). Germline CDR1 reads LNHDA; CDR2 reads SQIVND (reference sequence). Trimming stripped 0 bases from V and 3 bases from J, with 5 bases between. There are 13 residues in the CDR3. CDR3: CASSIDRDYGYTF. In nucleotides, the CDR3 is TGTGCCAGTAGTATAGACAGGGACTATGGCTACACCTTC.

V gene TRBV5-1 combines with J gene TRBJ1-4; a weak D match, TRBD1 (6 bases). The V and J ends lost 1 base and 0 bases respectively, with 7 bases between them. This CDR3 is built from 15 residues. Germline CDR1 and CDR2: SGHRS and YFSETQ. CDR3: CASSLTGPTNEKLFF. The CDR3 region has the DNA TGCGCCAGCAGCTTGACAGGGCCAACTAATGAAAAACTGTTTTTT.

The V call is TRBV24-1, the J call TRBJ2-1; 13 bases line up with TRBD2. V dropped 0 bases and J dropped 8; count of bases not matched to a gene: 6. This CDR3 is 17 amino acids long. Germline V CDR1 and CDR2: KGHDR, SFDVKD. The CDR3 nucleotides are TGTGCCACCAGTGATTTGGCCGGGACTAGCGGGACCTATGAGCAGTTCTTC. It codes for CATSDLAGTSGTYEQFF.

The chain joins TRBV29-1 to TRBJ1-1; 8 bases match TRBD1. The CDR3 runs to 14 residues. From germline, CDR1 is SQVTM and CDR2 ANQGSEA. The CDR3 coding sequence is TGCAGTGCTGCCCCCGGGACAGGGAACACTGAAGCTTTCTTT. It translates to CSAAPGTGNTEAFF.

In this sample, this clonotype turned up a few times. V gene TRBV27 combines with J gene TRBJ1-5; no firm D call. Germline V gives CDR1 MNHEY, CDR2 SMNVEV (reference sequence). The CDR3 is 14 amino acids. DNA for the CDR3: TGTGCGACCAGAGATCCGGGCGGCAATCAGCCCCAGCATTTT. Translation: CATRDPGGNQPQHF.

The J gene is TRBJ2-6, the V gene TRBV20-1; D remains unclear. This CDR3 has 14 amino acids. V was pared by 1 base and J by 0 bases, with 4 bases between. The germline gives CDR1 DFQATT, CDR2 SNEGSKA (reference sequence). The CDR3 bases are TGCAGTGCTAGAGTTAGCTCTGGGGCCAACGTCCTGACTTTC. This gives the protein CSARVSSGANVLTF.

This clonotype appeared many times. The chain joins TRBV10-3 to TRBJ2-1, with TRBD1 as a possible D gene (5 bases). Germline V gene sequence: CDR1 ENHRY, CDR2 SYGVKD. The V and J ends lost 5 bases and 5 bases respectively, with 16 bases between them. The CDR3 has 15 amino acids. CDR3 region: CAISSKGQVNNEQFF. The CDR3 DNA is TGTGCCATCAGTTCTAAGGGGCAGGTGAACAATGAGCAGTTCTTC.

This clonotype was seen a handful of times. The chain's CDR3 is CASTRRQGSYNEQFF. The DNA of the CDR3 is TGTGCCAGCACCCGGCGACAGGGGTCCTACAATGAGCAGTTCTTC. J is TRBJ2-1 and V is TRBV4-2; TRBD1 agrees at 8 bases. The germline V gene has CDR1 LGHNA and CDR2 YNFKEQ. The CDR3 runs 15 residues. Trimming took 7 bases from V and 1 from J; bases not matched to a gene: 6.

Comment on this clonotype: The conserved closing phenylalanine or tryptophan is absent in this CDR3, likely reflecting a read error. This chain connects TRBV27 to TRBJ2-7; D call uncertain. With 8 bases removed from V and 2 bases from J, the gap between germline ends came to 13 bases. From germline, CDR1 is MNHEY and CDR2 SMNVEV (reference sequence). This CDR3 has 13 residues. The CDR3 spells CASCGLGAYEQYI. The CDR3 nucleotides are TGTGCCAGCTGCGGATTAGGAGCCTACGAGCAGTACATC.

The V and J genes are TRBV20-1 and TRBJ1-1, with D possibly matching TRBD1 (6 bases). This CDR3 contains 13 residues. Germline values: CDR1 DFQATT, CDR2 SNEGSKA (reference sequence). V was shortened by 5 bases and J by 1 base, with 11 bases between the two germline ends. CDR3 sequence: CSASGVTNTEAFF. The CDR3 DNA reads TGCAGTGCTTCAGGGGTTACGAACACTGAAGCTTTCTTT.

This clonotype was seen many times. The CDR3 DNA reads as TGTGCCAGCAGTTTGGGGTACCACGAGCAGTACTTC. Translated, it gives CASSLGYHEQYF. The V call is TRBV12-3 or TRBV12-4, the J call TRBJ2-7, with D unclear. This CDR3 comprises 12 residues. V was clipped by 3 bases and J by 5 bases, with 8 bases between them.

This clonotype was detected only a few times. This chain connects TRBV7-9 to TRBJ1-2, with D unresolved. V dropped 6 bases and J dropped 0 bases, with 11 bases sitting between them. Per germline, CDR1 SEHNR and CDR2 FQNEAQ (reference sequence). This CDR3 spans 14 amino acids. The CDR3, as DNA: TGTGCCAGCAGTCCTGTAGGTTCTAACTATGGCTACACCTTC. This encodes CASSPVGSNYGYTF.

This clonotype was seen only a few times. The CDR3 DNA is TGTGCCAGCAGATCACGGGACAGGGGGAACTATGGCTACACCTTC. It specifies CASRSRDRGNYGYTF. This chain connects TRBV12-3 or TRBV12-4 to TRBJ1-2, with TRBD1 matching 11 bases. The CDR3 runs 15 residues. J was trimmed by 2 bases and V by 6 bases; bases with no gene match: 5.